Reported below is one T cell receptor (beta chain). In the study's own analysis: Amplification of reference gene primers was used by the study to estimate nucleated cell counts. Sequencing was performed with immunoSEQ multiplex PCR; in TCRdb, only in-frame clones are kept and a portion is missing. Clone size and V and J calls were adopted from that table, with D and trimming inferred from the DNA. The sample has approximately 210,000 clones, around 84% seen once. The sample is drawn from a study of blood T cell repertoires in COVID-19. Study at large: Samples of COVID-19 (acute and convalescent) were obtained from the United States, Italy and Spain. Sample material is recorded as cDNA or gDNA derived from T cells, B-cell-depleted T cells, or PBMCs.

Participant age was roughly 18 to 90 years, and participants resided in 25 or so US areas. Germline CDR1 MRHNA, CDR2 SNTAGT. The CDR3 consists of 13 residues. Between the trimmed V and J ends, which lost 6 bases and 8 bases, there was a span of 16 bases. This sequence was found in a man under 40 with acute COVID-19. Sequencing was done on a sample of PBMCs or T cells enriched from blood (not recorded which). This chain joins TRBV6-4 and TRBJ1-2, with D unclear. The chain's CDR3 is CASSLEGRGGYTF. For the CDR3, the DNA is TGTGCCAGCAGCCTAGAAGGGCGAGGGGGCTACACCTTC.